This entry lists 31 T cell receptor beta chains sequenced from one sample in a study of blood T cell repertoires in COVID-19 (dated by TCRdb to the early 2020s). Library creation used the immunoSEQ multiplex PCR assay. The table was pulled from immuneACCESS by TCRdb, which kept in-frame rearrangements only. Such tables lose some clones; where checked, under half of the loss comes from unresolved V genes, and the rest has no known cause. The sample includes roughly 200,000 clones, with roughly nine tenths observed a single time. The ten largest clones add up to approximately 4.3% of the sample. Input material: PBMCs or T cells enriched from blood (not recorded which). These TCRs come from a woman in her 30s with acute COVID-19.

This chain uses TRBV5-6 with TRBJ1-5; no clear D. Deletions cut 2 bases from V and 0 bases from J, with 15 bases between. This CDR3 has 17 residues. CDR1 and CDR2 (germline): SGHDT, YYEEEE. The CDR3 reads CASSFGRDHNSNQPQHF. The CDR3 DNA follows: TGTGCCAGCAGCTTCGGGAGGGATCACAATAGCAATCAGCCCCAGCATTTT. Combining the CDR3 with reference TRBV5-6 and TRBJ1-5 gives the whole variable domain DAGVTQSPTHLIKTRGQQVTLRCSPKSGHDTVSWYQQALGQGPQFIFQYYEEEERQRGNFPDRFSGHQFPNYSSELNVNALLLGDSALYLCASSFGRDHNSNQPQHFGDGTRLSIL.

V usage is TRBV19 and J usage is TRBJ2-5; the D gene is possibly TRBD2 (5 bases). Germline lookup yields CDR1 LNHDA and CDR2 SQIVND (reference sequence). The CDR3 runs 15 residues. The germline V and J ends were trimmed by 3 bases and 5 bases, with 16 bases remaining between them. CDR3 DNA: TGTGCCAGTAGTATCCATGACGCCGGGGAGGAGACCCAGTACTTC. Protein sequence: CASSIHDAGEETQYF.

The rearrangement uses TRBV28 and TRBJ1-5; D is perhaps TRBD1 (6 bases). V lost 6 bases to trimming and J lost 1 base, with 16 bases between them. Germline V gene sequence: CDR1 MDHEN, CDR2 SYDVKM. The CDR3 sequence is 16 residues long. CDR3 loop: CASRLGGQGSNQPQHF. The DNA of the CDR3 is TGTGCCAGCAGGCTCGGCGGGCAGGGGAGCAATCAGCCCCAGCATTTT.

The chain employs TRBV5-6 and TRBJ1-3, with D possibly matching TRBD1 (6 bases). Trimming pared 4 bases from V and 5 bases from J, leaving 13 bases between. Looked up from germline, CDR1 is SGHDT and CDR2 is YYEEEE. This CDR3 is 14 amino acids long. The CDR3 loop is CASSETTGRNTIYF. DNA of the CDR3: TGTGCCAGCAGCGAGACGACAGGAAGAAACACCATATATTTT.

This rearrangement joins TRBV6-6 to TRBJ1-1; unclear D gene. CDR1 and CDR2 (germline): MNHNY, SVGAGI (reference sequence). The CDR3 sequence is 15 residues long. Trimming pared 5 bases from V and 0 bases from J, leaving 13 bases between. The CDR3 region is CASSLGGGLNTEAFF. The CDR3 DNA reads as TGTGCCAGCAGTCTAGGAGGAGGACTGAACACTGAAGCTTTCTTT.

The chain recombines TRBV7-9 with TRBJ2-7; TRBD1 agrees at 7 bases. The length of the CDR3 is 17 residues. Germline trimming cut 1 base from V and 3 bases from J; bases unmatched to any gene: 12. CDR1 and CDR2 from the germline V gene are SEHNR and FQNEAQ (reference sequence). CDR3 sequence (DNA): TGTGCCAGCAGCTTAGGCTCTACAGGGGTCAACCGCTACGAGCAGTACTTC. Translating gives CASSLGSTGVNRYEQYF.

This chain connects TRBV4-3 to TRBJ2-1; 8 bases map to TRBD1. CDR1 is LGHNA and CDR2 is YSLEER in the germline V gene. The V and J ends lost 10 bases and 5 bases, in that order; junction bases with no gene match: 13. CDR3 length: 15 amino acids. For the CDR3, the DNA is TGCGCCACCCGACCGTCAGGGGGCGACCACAATGAGCAGTTCTTC. It codes for CATRPSGGDHNEQFF.

This chain connects TRBV27 to TRBJ2-3; 9 nucleotides line up with TRBD1. CDR1 is MNHEY, CDR2 SMNVEV, per germline (reference sequence). The J segment lost 6 bases and the V segment lost 4 bases, leaving 8 bases of the junction unmatched. CDR3 size: 15 residues. The CDR3 bases are TGTGCCAGCAGTTCCCCGGGACAGGGAAGTGATACGCAGTATTTT. It is translated as CASSSPGQGSDTQYF.

The rearrangement links TRBV19 to TRBJ1-5; TRBD1 might be the D (5 bases). Trimming stripped 6 bases from V and 8 bases from J, with 17 bases between. This CDR3 spans 14 amino acids. The germline V gene encodes CDR1 LNHDA and CDR2 SQIVND (reference sequence). This CDR3 is CASSPGRDGEPQHF. CDR3 DNA sequence: TGTGCCAGTAGCCCGGGGAGGGACGGGGAGCCCCAGCATTTT. Variable domain in full (rest from reference TRBV19 and TRBJ1-5): DGGITQSPKYLFRKEGQNVTLSCEQNLNHDAMYWYRQDPGQGLRLIYYSQIVNDFQKGDIAEGYSVSREKKESFPLTVTSAQKNPTAFYLCASSPGRDGEPQHFGDGTRLSIL.

This chain uses TRBV7-2 with TRBJ2-5; D unclear. From germline, CDR1 is SGHTA and CDR2 FQGNSA. Trimming cost V 5 bases and J 0 bases, with 7 bases left between them. The CDR3 sequence is 13 residues long. The CDR3 sequence is CASSPGYQETQYF. Written as DNA, the CDR3 is TGTGCCAGCAGCCCGGGTTACCAAGAGACCCAGTACTTC.

This clone appeared a single time. CDR3 coding DNA: TGTGCCAGCAGAGCGGCCGGGACAGATTTAAGCTCCTATAATTCACCCCTCCACTTT. It specifies CASRAAGTDLSSYNSPLHF. The chain recombines TRBV28 with TRBJ1-6; 7 bases fit TRBD1. V shed 6 bases, J shed 0 bases, and the junction held 14 bases outside the gene matches. The CDR3 loop spans 19 amino acids. Germline V CDR1 and CDR2: MDHEN, SYDVKM.

This chain connects TRBV7-2 to TRBJ1-3, with no clear D. V was cut by 3 bases and J by 4 bases, with 7 bases left in between. CDR1 is SGHTA and CDR2 is FQGNSA in the germline V gene. The length of the CDR3 is 13 residues. CDR3 in amino acids: CASSFAGGNTIYF. The CDR3 DNA sequence: TGTGCCAGCAGCTTTGCGGGGGGAAACACCATATATTTT. The full variable domain, completed using reference TRBV7-2 and TRBJ1-3, is GAGVSQSPSNKVTEKGKDVELRCDPISGHTALYWYRQSLGQGLEFLIYFQGNSAPDKSGLPSDRFSAERTGGSVSTLTIQRTQQEDSAVYLCASSFAGGNTIYFGEGSWLTVV.

V usage is TRBV4-3 and J usage is TRBJ2-3; 7 bases line up with TRBD2. Germline lookup yields CDR1 LGHNA and CDR2 YSLEER. Germline trimming cut 0 bases from V and 4 bases from J; bases unmatched to any gene: 22. The CDR3 is made up of 21 amino acids. The CDR3 sequence is CASSQEPYTSRGAGMADTQYF. CDR3 bases: TGCGCCAGCAGCCAAGAGCCCTACACGTCTCGAGGAGCGGGGATGGCAGATACGCAGTATTTT.

This chain joins TRBV7-6 and TRBJ2-2; 7 bases fit TRBD2. Looked up from germline, CDR1 is SGHVS and CDR2 is FNYEAQ. The V segment lost 0 bases and the J segment 6 bases; nucleotides outside the gene matches: 4. CDR3 length: 15 residues. CDR3 nucleotide sequence: TGTGCCAGCAGCTTAGCTCCTAGCGGCGCCGGGGAGCTGTTTTTT. Translated: CASSLAPSGAGELFF.

V is TRBV7-9 and J is TRBJ1-4; 7 bases agree with TRBD1. The CDR3 has 14 amino acids. The germline V gene encodes CDR1 SEHNR and CDR2 FQNEAQ (reference sequence). Trimming removed 7 bases from V and 0 bases from J; junction bases left unmatched: 2. CDR3 DNA sequence: TGTGCCAGCAATCAGGGGGCAACTAATGAAAAACTGTTTTTT. It encodes CASNQGATNEKLFF. The full variable domain, its missing parts supplied by reference TRBV7-9 and TRBJ1-4, is DTGVSQNPRHKITKRGQNVTFRCDPISEHNRLYWYRQTLGQGPEFLTYFQNEAQLEKSRLLSDRFSAERPKGSFSTLEIQRTEQGDSAMYLCASNQGATNEKLFFGSGTQLSVL.

The J gene is TRBJ1-1, the V gene TRBV19; TRBD1 is a possible D gene (6 bases). This CDR3 region has 16 residues. Germline V gene sequence: CDR1 LNHDA, CDR2 SQIVND (reference sequence). V was pared by 0 bases and J by 1 base, with 12 bases between. This CDR3 is CASSIDPDRWNTEAFF. The CDR3 DNA sequence: TGTGCCAGTAGTATAGATCCCGACAGGTGGAACACTGAAGCTTTCTTT.

This rearrangement joins TRBV2 to TRBJ1-2; D not resolved. CDR1 is SNHLY, CDR2 FYNNEI, per germline. This CDR3 spans 13 amino acids. V shed 6 bases and J shed 2 bases, with 10 bases lying between them. The CDR3 DNA reads TGTGCCAGCAGACCCGACGGGAACTATGGCTACACCTTC. It codes for CASRPDGNYGYTF.

There are a few counts of this clone. The chain employs TRBV6-5 and TRBJ2-7; 7 bases are a match to TRBD2. The length of the CDR3 is 14 residues. V lost 6 bases to trimming and J lost 2 bases; unmatched junction nucleotides: 7. The germline V gene encodes CDR1 MNHEY and CDR2 SVGAGI. CDR3 DNA: TGTGCCAGCAGCCGAGGACTAGAAACCTACGAGCAGTACTTC. The encoded protein is CASSRGLETYEQYF.

The chain has TRBV5-1 and TRBJ1-1, with a weak D call TRBD1 (6 bases). V gave up 2 bases and J gave up 8 bases, with 10 bases separating them. CDR3 length: 12 residues. Germline V gene data show CDR1 as SGHRS and CDR2 as YFSETQ. CDR3 nucleotides: TGCGCCAGCAGCTTAGGGGGACGGGAAGCTTTCTTT. Amino acid sequence: CASSLGGREAFF.

The V gene is TRBV7-7, the J gene TRBJ1-1; 8 positions agree with TRBD1. CDR1 SSHAT and CDR2 FNYEAQ come from the germline V gene (reference sequence). After removal of 1 base from V and 7 bases from J, the junction contained 2 bases not matched to a gene. The CDR3 has 13 amino acids. The CDR3 DNA reads as TGTGCCAGCAGCTTAGGGACAGGGTTTGAAGCTTTCTTT. As protein: CASSLGTGFEAFF.

Comments on this clone: Other nucleotide sequences from this sample produce the same CDR3. This rearrangement joins TRBV7-9 to TRBJ1-1; 8 bases line up with TRBD1. The J segment lost 2 bases and the V segment lost 1 base, leaving 3 bases of the junction unmatched. The CDR3 sequence is 15 residues long. Germline loops: CDR1 SEHNR, CDR2 FQNEAQ (reference sequence). DNA for the CDR3: TGTGCCAGCAGCTTAGGGACAGGGTCTAACACTGAAGCTTTCTTT. This codes for CASSLGTGSNTEAFF.

This clone was detected only a few times. The V and J genes are TRBV4-1 and TRBJ1-2; the D gene is possibly TRBD1 (5 bases). The V end was cut by 3 bases, the J end by 9 bases, with 17 bases between. The CDR3 runs to 14 residues. The germline CDR1 and CDR2 sequences are MGHRA and YSYEKL. CDR3 DNA sequence: TGCGCCAGCAGCCATATACAGGACGAGGTGCGCTACACCTTC. Translated: CASSHIQDEVRYTF.

This clone was found a few times. V and J are TRBV5-1 and TRBJ2-4; perhaps TRBD1 as D (5 bases). CDR1 SGHRS and CDR2 YFSETQ come from the germline V gene. The CDR3 runs to 13 residues. V lost 3 bases to trimming and J lost 9 bases, with 13 bases between them. The CDR3 nucleotides read TGCGCCAGCAGCTCCACAGGTCTGCGCATTCAGTACTTC. This encodes CASSSTGLRIQYF.

The chain recombines TRBV6-5 with TRBJ1-5; D remains unclear. Looked up from germline, CDR1 is MNHEY and CDR2 is SVGAGI. The V end was cut by 8 bases, the J end by 0 bases, with 14 bases between. This CDR3 is built from 15 residues. CDR3 amino acids: CASGRPADSNQPQHF. CDR3 sequence (DNA): TGTGCCAGCGGCCGACCGGCGGATAGCAATCAGCCCCAGCATTTT.

The rearrangement joins TRBV7-2 to TRBJ2-3, with TRBD2 identical over 8 bases. J gave up 0 bases and V 8 bases, and 7 bases lay outside the gene matches. Germline CDR1 is SGHTA and CDR2 is FQGNSA. This CDR3 is 15 amino acids long. The CDR3 DNA reads as TGTGCCAGCGCACCCGGGGGGGCGAGCACAGATACGCAGTATTTT. Amino acid sequence: CASAPGGASTDTQYF.

The CDR3 nucleotides are TGTGCCAGCAGCTCAGAGACAGGGGGAAACTATGGCTACACCTTC. It yields the protein CASSSETGGNYGYTF. The J gene is TRBJ1-2, the V gene TRBV13; 9 nucleotides align to TRBD1. With 4 bases clipped from V and 2 bases from J, the junction kept 5 bases outside the gene matches. CDR3 length: 15 residues. Germline CDR1 PRHDT, CDR2 FYEKMQ (reference sequence).

V gene TRBV10-1 combines with J gene TRBJ2-1; possible D gene TRBD2, 6 bases. CDR1 and CDR2 (germline): WNHNN, SYGVQD (reference sequence). V lost 5 bases, J lost 9 bases, and 20 bases lay in between. CDR3 size: 15 residues. The CDR3 DNA reads as TGCGCCAGCAGTCAATCGGGGACTCCGGCGGGTGAGCAGTTCTTC. Its protein is CASSQSGTPAGEQFF.

The chain has TRBV7-2 and TRBJ2-3; maybe TRBD2 (5 bases). Germline CDR1 reads SGHTA; CDR2 reads FQGNSA. The CDR3 is 17 amino acids. Trimming took 1 base from V and 1 from J, leaving 15 bases between them. The CDR3: CASSLVAAGVGTDTQYF. CDR3 coding DNA: TGTGCCAGCAGCTTAGTTGCCGCCGGGGTTGGCACAGATACGCAGTATTTT.

The genes are TRBV12-5 and TRBJ1-2; D unclear. Germline V gene lookup returns CDR1 LGHNT and CDR2 FRNRAP. The V end lost 1 base, the J end lost 5 bases, and 8 bases lay between the germline ends. This CDR3 contains 13 residues. The DNA of the CDR3 is TGTGCTAGTGGTTTGGAACAGCCGTATGGCTACACCTTC. Translating gives CASGLEQPYGYTF.

This clone came up once. The rearrangement links TRBV7-2 to TRBJ1-6, with D tentatively TRBD1 (5 bases). The CDR3 covers 16 residues. Germline V gives CDR1 SGHTA, CDR2 FQGNSA. Between the trimmed V and J ends, which lost 4 bases and 11 bases, there was a span of 21 bases. CDR3 in amino acids: CASSSPGGLGWTPLHF. CDR3 in DNA: TGTGCCAGCAGCTCGCCCGGGGGGTTAGGTTGGACACCCCTCCACTTT.

The chain is built from TRBV7-9 and TRBJ2-7; D perhaps matches TRBD1 (6 bases). Trimming cost V 5 bases and J 5 bases, with 16 bases left between them. This CDR3 has 14 residues. Germline V gene lookup returns CDR1 SEHNR and CDR2 FQNEAQ (reference sequence). In nucleotides, the CDR3 is TGTGCCAGCAGCATTACACAGGGAAACGACGAGCAGTACTTC. Its translation is CASSITQGNDEQYF.